Included here is one TCR beta chain sequence, with context. Antigen specificity is unknown. The CDR3 spans 16 residues. Germline V lookup: CDR1 SGHVS, CDR2 FQNEAQ. Between the trimmed V and J ends, which lost 1 base and 7 bases, there was a span of 20 bases. The assay was run at deep level. Produced via immunoSEQ multiplex PCR; TCRdb's table is partial and in-frame only. The table lists 2 million to 3 million clones, 93% of them singletons. This sample was taken from a study of shared clonotypes between healthy human individuals. Notes on the study in general: Sampling included only blood; tissue repertoires likely differ.

The chain uses TRBV7-8 and TRBJ2-7; D possibly uses TRBD1 or TRBD2 (5 bases each). The specimen sequenced was naive CD4+ T cells from PBMCs. Subset given: CD45RA+ positively selected. The TCR sequence derives from a man between 18 and 35 years old in good health. Some clones in this sample may be carry-over from other donors' samples. The CDR3 DNA sequence: TGTGCCAGCAGCTTAGGGAGGCAGGGCAGGTCGGGTGAGCAGTACTTC. Amino acid sequence: CASSLGRQGRSGEQYF.